A selection of T cell receptor beta chains follows, all from one sample in a study of regulatory T cells in long-lasting Graves disease. MiXCR, run by TCRdb on the multiplex PCR reads, gives a single entry per CDR3 protein. The table lists roughly 450,000 distinct CDR3 sequences, less than 25% of them singletons. The sample consisted of peripheral blood mononuclear cells (PBMCs), taken when the disease was refractory, from a patient treated with antithyroid drugs. The origin of the receptors is a female donor with Graves disease. CDR3s include the opening cysteine and the closing phenylalanine or tryptophan. A D gene is named only where the DNA matches it firmly. Not all rows give a size; the values are once, few, many and, for expanded clones, a class.

J | length | V | size | D | DNA | CDR3
TRBJ2-7 | 16 | TRBV19 | few | - | TGTGCCAGTAGTATAGGAGGCGCAGATTTAAACTACGAGCAGTACTTC | CASSIGGADLNYEQYF
TRBJ2-7 | 14 | TRBV24-1 | many | - | TGTGCCACCAGTGATTTGCAAGGGCAATACGAGCAGTACTTC | CATSDLQGQYEQYF
TRBJ2-5 | 15 | TRBV11-3 | many | TRBD2 | TGTGCCAGCAGCCCCCCTCCGGGAGGGCGAGAGACCCAGTACTTC | CASSPPPGGRETQYF
TRBJ2-7 | 12 | TRBV20-1 | - | - | TGCAGTCTTAGGGGGGGATCCTACGAGCAGTACTTC | CSLRGGSYEQYF
TRBJ1-2 | 14 | TRBV5-1 | - | TRBD1 | TGCGCCAGCGGCTTGTGGACAGGGGACGACGGCTACACCTTC | CASGLWTGDDGYTF
TRBJ2-1 | 14 | TRBV5-1 | - | TRBD1 | TGCGCCAGCAGCTTGTTGCAGGGGGCAGGAGAGCAGTTCTTC | CASSLLQGAGEQFF
TRBJ1-3 | 15 | TRBV7-3 | - | TRBD1 | TGTGCCAGCAGCTATGGGACAGGGGCTGGAAACACCATATATTTT | CASSYGTGAGNTIYF
TRBJ2-6 | 14 | TRBV2 | many | TRBD1 | TGTGCCAGCATTACAGGGGCTGGGGCCAACGTCCTGACTTTC | CASITGAGANVLTF
TRBJ1-2 | 13 | TRBV6-1 | many | TRBD1 | TGTGCCAGCAGTCGGGACAGGGTAGATGGCTACACCTTC | CASSRDRVDGYTF
TRBJ2-7 | 15 | TRBV5-5 | few | - | TGTGCCAGCAGCTCCGATGGGCGAACTGAGGGCGAGCAGTACTTC | CASSSDGRTEGEQYF
TRBJ2-7 | 13 | TRBV6-2/TRBV6-3 | many | - | TGTGCCAGCGGGCCGGACACGTCCTACGAGCAGTACTTC | CASGPDTSYEQYF
TRBJ2-7 | 13 | TRBV20-1 | many | - | TGCAGTGTCTCCAGGGTGCTCAGCTACGAGCAGTACTTC | CSVSRVLSYEQYF
TRBJ1-5 | 16 | TRBV28 | many | - | TGTGCCAGCAGTGAGACGGCCGGACAAAGGATGCAGCCCCAGCATTTT | CASSETAGQRMQPQHF
TRBJ2-3 | 16 | TRBV27 | - | TRBD2 | TGTGCCAGCAGTTTTTTAGGCGGGAGCCCCACAGATACGCAGTATTTT | CASSFLGGSPTDTQYF
TRBJ2-3 | 14 | TRBV12-3/TRBV12-4 | - | - | TGTGCCAGCAGTTTAAGCGGCCCGGAGGATACGCAGTATTTT | CASSLSGPEDTQYF
TRBJ2-3 | 16 | TRBV19 | - | TRBD1 | TGTGCCAGTTCATACTCCGGGACAGGTGCCACAGATACGCAGTATTTT | CASSYSGTGATDTQYF
TRBJ1-1 | 14 | TRBV6-1 | - | - | TGTGCCAGCAGCCCGCCAGGGTGGAACACTGAAGCTTTCTTT | CASSPPGWNTEAFF
TRBJ1-2 | 16 | TRBV15 | many | TRBD1 | TGTGCCACCAGCAGCCCTCTTGGGGACAGCCTCTATGGCTACACCTTC | CATSSPLGDSLYGYTF
TRBJ2-5 | 14 | TRBV12-5 | many | - | TGTGCTAGTGCCCCGGACAGTGGGGGGGAGACCCAGTACTTC | CASAPDSGGETQYF
TRBJ2-5 | 16 | TRBV28 | - | TRBD2 | TGTGCCAGCAGTTTTGGGTCGGGAGGGGGTCAAGAGACCCAGTACTTC | CASSFGSGGGQETQYF
TRBJ2-2 | 17 | TRBV18 | - | - | TGTGCCAGCTCAAGCGGACCGGGTCGTACGAACACCGGGGAGCTGTTTTTT | CASSSGPGRTNTGELFF
TRBJ2-5 | 13 | TRBV7-6 | - | TRBD2 | TGTGCCAGCAGCTTACCTAGCGGGAGTTCCCAGTACTTC | CASSLPSGSSQYF
TRBJ2-7 | 14 | TRBV7-2 | many | - | TGTGCCAGCAGCGGCAGGACTTACTCCTACGAGCAGTACTTC | CASSGRTYSYEQYF
TRBJ1-1 | 15 | TRBV2 | many | TRBD1 | TGTGCCAGCAGACTACAGGGGGCCCTGAACACTGAAGCTTTCTTT | CASRLQGALNTEAFF
TRBJ1-3 | 15 | TRBV2 | - | - | TGTGCCAGCAGTGATGTGAGACGGGCGTACGGCACCATATATTTT | CASSDVRRAYGTIYF
TRBJ1-2 | 14 | TRBV12-3/TRBV12-4 | many | - | TGTGCCAGCAGTACATCGAGCAGGGAGGATGGCTACACCTTC | CASSTSSREDGYTF
TRBJ2-7 | 17 | TRBV20-1 | - | TRBD2 | TGCAGTGCTGGAGATTGGGCTAGCGGGAGTCCACCCTACGAGCAGTACTTC | CSAGDWASGSPPYEQYF
TRBJ2-5 | 17 | TRBV6-9 | many | TRBD2 | TGTGCCAGCAGTTATTCGAAGGCGGGAGGGCCTCTGGAGACCCAGTACTTC | CASSYSKAGGPLETQYF
TRBJ2-7 | 14 | TRBV7-9 | - | - | TGTGCCAGTGGGAGGACGGCTACGAGCAGTGGGTGGGACTTC | CASGRTATSSGWDF
TRBJ1-1 | 15 | TRBV7-3 | - | - | TGTGCCAGCAGCTTAAACCCCCGGGGGCCTACTGAAGCTTTCTTT | CASSLNPRGPTEAFF
TRBJ1-5 | 16 | TRBV28 | many | - | TGTGCCAGCAGTTTGAGCCCGGCAGGGGGCAATCAGCCCCAGCATTTT | CASSLSPAGGNQPQHF
TRBJ2-5 | 16 | TRBV28 | many | TRBD1 | TGTGCCAGCAGCCGGCGACAGGGGGGGACTCAAGAGACCCAGTACTTC | CASSRRQGGTQETQYF
TRBJ1-5 | 14 | TRBV27 | few | - | TGTGCCAGCAGATTTACAGGGCCTGGACAGCCCCAGCATTTT | CASRFTGPGQPQHF
TRBJ2-1 | 15 | TRBV6-5 | - | - | TGTGCCAGCAGTTATCAGTTTGTCGCCTACAATGAGCAGTTCTTC | CASSYQFVAYNEQFF
TRBJ1-2 | 11 | TRBV20-1 | many | - | TGCAGTGCTACCCCCGACTGGGGCTACACCTTC | CSATPDWGYTF
TRBJ2-1 | 14 | TRBV12-3/TRBV12-4 | - | TRBD1 | TGTGCCAGCAGTTTATACGGACAGGGCACTGAGCAGTTCTTC | CASSLYGQGTEQFF
TRBJ2-7 | 13 | TRBV29-1 | - | - | TGCAGCGTTGCCAACCTAACAGAATACGAGCAGTACTTC | CSVANLTEYEQYF
TRBJ2-7 | 13 | TRBV7-9 | many | TRBD1 | TGTGCCAGCAGCGCTCGGGACAGCTACGAGCAGTACTTC | CASSARDSYEQYF
TRBJ2-2 | 12 | TRBV11-2 | many | - | TGTGCCAGCAGCTTCTTCACCGGGGAGCTGTTTTTT | CASSFFTGELFF
TRBJ2-6 | 15 | TRBV24-1 | few | - | TGTGCCACCAGTGACAACCGCGTGGGGGCCAACGTCCTGACTTTC | CATSDNRVGANVLTF
TRBJ1-2 | 13 | TRBV12-3/TRBV12-4 | many | - | TGTGCCAGCAGTTTTGGGGGGCGAGGTGGCTACACCTTC | CASSFGGRGGYTF
TRBJ2-2 | 15 | TRBV5-1 | - | TRBD2 | TGCGCCAGCAGCTTGCTAGCGGGAGACGGCGGGGAGCTGTTTTTT | CASSLLAGDGGELFF
TRBJ2-3 | 15 | TRBV11-2 | many | TRBD2 | TGTGCCAGCACCATGGGACTAGCGGGAAGAGATACGCAGTATTTT | CASTMGLAGRDTQYF
TRBJ1-2 | 12 | TRBV7-9 | many | - | TGTGCCAGCAGCTTAGAAGGGCATGGCTACACCTTC | CASSLEGHGYTF
TRBJ2-7 | 13 | TRBV19 | few | - | TGTGCCAGTAGTCATGAGGAATTCTACGAGCAGTACTTC | CASSHEEFYEQYF
TRBJ2-7 | 13 | TRBV28 | many | - | TGTGCCAGCAGTTTGTCTGGGGTGAGCGAGCAGTACTTC | CASSLSGVSEQYF
TRBJ1-5 | 15 | TRBV6-2/TRBV6-3 | few | - | TGTGCCAGCAGTTCTGGACGCGCCAGCAATCAGCCCCAGCATTTT | CASSSGRASNQPQHF
TRBJ2-1 | 15 | TRBV6-1 | many | - | TGTGCCAGCAGAGGGGAATCTTCAGGCTACAATGAGCAGTTCTTC | CASRGESSGYNEQFF
TRBJ2-7 | 15 | TRBV30 | many | TRBD2 | TGTGCCTGGAGTGGTAGTCTAGCGGGCGCCTACGAGCAGTACTTC | CAWSGSLAGAYEQYF
TRBJ2-7 | 13 | TRBV2 | many | - | TGTGCCAGCATAGGCAGGCTGGGCTACGAGCAGTACTTC | CASIGRLGYEQYF
TRBJ1-1 | 14 | TRBV6-1 | many | - | TGTGCCAGCAGTGAAGCCAGGGAGGACACTGAAGCTTTCTTT | CASSEAREDTEAFF
TRBJ2-7 | 15 | TRBV14 | - | TRBD1 | TGTGCCAGCAGCCAAGAACAGGGGAGCTCCTACGAGCAGTACTTC | CASSQEQGSSYEQYF
TRBJ2-5 | 16 | TRBV7-9 | many | - | TGTGCCAGCAGCCCAGGGGACCGACCGGTTGGAGAGACCCAGTACTTC | CASSPGDRPVGETQYF